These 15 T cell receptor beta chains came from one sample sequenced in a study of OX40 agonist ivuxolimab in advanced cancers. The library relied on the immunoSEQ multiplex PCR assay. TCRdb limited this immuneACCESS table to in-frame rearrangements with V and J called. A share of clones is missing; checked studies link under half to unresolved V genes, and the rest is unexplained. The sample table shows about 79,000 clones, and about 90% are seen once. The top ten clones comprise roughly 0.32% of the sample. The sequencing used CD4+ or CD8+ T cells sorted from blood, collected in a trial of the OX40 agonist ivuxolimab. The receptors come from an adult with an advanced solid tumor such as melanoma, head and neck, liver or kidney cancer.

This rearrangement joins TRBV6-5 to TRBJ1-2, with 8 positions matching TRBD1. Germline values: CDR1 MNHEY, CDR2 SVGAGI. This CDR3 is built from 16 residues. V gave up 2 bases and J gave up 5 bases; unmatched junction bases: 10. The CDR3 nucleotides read TGTGCCAGCAGTTACGCAGGGGGCTCGGTGGGTTATGGCTACACCTTC. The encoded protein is CASSYAGGSVGYGYTF.

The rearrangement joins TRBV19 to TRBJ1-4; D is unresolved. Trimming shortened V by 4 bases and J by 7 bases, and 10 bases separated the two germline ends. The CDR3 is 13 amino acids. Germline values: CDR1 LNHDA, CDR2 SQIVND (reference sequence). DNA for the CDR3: TGTGCCAGTAGTAATGCATTCGGTGAAAAACTGTTTTTT. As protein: CASSNAFGEKLFF. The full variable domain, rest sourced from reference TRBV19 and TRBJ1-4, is DGGITQSPKYLFRKEGQNVTLSCEQNLNHDAMYWYRQDPGQGLRLIYYSQIVNDFQKGDIAEGYSVSREKKESFPLTVTSAQKNPTAFYLCASSNAFGEKLFFGSGTQLSVL.

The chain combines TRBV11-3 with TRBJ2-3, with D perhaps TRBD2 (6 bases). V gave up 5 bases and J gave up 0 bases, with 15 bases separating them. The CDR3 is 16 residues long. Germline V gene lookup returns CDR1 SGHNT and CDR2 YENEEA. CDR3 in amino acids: CASSPGIAASTDTQYF. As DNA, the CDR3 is TGTGCCAGCAGCCCCGGGATAGCGGCTAGCACAGATACGCAGTATTTT.

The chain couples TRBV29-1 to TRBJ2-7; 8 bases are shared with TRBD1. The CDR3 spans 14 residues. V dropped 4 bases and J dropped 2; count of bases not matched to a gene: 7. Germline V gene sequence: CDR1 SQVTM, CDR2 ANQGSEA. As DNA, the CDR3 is TGCAGCGTTGTTGAGGGGACAGGTCCCTACGAGCAGTACTTC. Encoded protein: CSVVEGTGPYEQYF.

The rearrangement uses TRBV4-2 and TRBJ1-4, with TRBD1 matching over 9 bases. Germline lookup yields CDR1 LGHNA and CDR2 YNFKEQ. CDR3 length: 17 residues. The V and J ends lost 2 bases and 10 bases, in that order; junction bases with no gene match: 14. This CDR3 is CASSQPLRDREGGKLFF. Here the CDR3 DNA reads TGTGCCAGCAGCCAACCACTCCGGGACAGGGAAGGTGGAAAACTGTTTTTT.

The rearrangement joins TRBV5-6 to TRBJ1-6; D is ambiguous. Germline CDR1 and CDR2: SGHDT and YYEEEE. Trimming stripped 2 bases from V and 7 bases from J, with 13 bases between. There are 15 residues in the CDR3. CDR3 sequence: CASSFISVGNSPLHF. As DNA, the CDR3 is TGTGCCAGCAGCTTTATCTCGGTCGGAAATTCACCCCTCCACTTT.

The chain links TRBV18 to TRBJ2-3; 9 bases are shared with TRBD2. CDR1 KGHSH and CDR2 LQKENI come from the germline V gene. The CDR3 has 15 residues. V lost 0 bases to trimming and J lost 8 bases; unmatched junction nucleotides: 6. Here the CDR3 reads CASSPPASGIITQYF. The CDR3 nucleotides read TGTGCCAGCTCACCACCGGCTAGCGGGATTATTACGCAGTATTTT. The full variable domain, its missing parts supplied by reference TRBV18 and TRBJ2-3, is NAGVMQNPRHLVRRRGQEARLRCSPMKGHSHVYWYRQLPEEGLKFMVYLQKENIIDESGMPKERFSAEFPKEGPSILRIQQVVRGDSAAYFCASSPPASGIITQYFGPGTRLTVL.

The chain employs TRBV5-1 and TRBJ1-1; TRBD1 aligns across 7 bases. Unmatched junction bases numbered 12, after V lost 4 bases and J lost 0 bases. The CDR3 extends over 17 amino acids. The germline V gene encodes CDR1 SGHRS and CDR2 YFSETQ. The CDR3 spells CASSPKGTVRMNTEAFF. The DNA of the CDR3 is TGCGCCAGCAGCCCAAAAGGGACAGTCCGTATGAACACTGAAGCTTTCTTT. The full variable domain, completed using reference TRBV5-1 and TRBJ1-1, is KAGVTQTPRYLIKTRGQQVTLSCSPISGHRSVSWYQQTPGQGLQFLFEYFSETQRNKGNFPGRFSGRQFSNSRSEMNVSTLELGDSALYLCASSPKGTVRMNTEAFFGQGTRLTVV.

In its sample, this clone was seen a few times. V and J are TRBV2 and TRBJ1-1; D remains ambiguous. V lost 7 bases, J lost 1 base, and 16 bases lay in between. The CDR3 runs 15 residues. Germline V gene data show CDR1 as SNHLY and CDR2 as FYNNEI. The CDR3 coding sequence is TGTGCCAGCATACATCGGGTCAGCAAGAACACTGAAGCTTTCTTT. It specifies CASIHRVSKNTEAFF.

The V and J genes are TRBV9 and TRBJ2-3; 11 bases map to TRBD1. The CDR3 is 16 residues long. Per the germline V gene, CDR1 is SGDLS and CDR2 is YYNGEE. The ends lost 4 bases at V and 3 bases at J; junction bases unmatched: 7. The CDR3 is CASSRQGQGVTDTQYF. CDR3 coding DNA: TGTGCCAGCAGCCGCCAGGGACAGGGGGTTACAGATACGCAGTATTTT.

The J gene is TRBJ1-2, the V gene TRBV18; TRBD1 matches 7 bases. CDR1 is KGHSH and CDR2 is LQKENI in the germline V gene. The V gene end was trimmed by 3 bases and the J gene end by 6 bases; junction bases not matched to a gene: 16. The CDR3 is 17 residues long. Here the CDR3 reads CASSPFIQDRSLDGYTF. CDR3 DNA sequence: TGTGCCAGCTCACCGTTCATCCAGGACAGGTCCCTTGATGGCTACACCTTC.

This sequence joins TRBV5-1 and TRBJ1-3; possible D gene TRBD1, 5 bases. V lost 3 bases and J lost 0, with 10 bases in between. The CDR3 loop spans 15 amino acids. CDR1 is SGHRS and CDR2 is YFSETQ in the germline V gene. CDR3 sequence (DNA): TGCGCCAGCAGCTATGCGGGGGACTCTGGAAACACCATATATTTT. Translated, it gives CASSYAGDSGNTIYF.

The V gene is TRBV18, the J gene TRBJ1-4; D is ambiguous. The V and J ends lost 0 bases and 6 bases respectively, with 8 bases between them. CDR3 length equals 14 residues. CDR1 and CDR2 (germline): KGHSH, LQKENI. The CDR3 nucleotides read TGTGCCAGCTCACCACCCGGATCTGATGAAAAACTGTTTTTT. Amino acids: CASSPPGSDEKLFF.

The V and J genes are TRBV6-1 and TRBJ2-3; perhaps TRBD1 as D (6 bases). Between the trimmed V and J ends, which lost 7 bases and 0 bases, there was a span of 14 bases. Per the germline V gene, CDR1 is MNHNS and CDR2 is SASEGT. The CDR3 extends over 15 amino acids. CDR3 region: CASIIDRWSTDTQYF. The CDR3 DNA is TGTGCCAGCATCATCGACAGGTGGAGCACAGATACGCAGTATTTT.

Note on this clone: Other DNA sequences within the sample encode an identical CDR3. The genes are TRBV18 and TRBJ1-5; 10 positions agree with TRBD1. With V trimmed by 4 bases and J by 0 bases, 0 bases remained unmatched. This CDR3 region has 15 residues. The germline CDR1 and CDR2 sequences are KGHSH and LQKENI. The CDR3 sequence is CASSRDRGSNQPQHF. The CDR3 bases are TGTGCCAGCTCACGGGACAGGGGTAGCAATCAGCCCCAGCATTTT.